Each of the 3 T cell receptor beta chains below was sequenced from the same sample in a study of patients and donors after allogeneic stem cell transplantation. TCRdb processed the RT-PCR reads anew with MiXCR; each CDR3 protein has one entry. The table shows about 160,000 distinct CDR3 sequences, with 30% occurring only once. The material sequenced was blood, either unsorted or a sorted T cell fraction (not recorded which). These receptors all come from a human donor who was either an allogeneic HSCT recipient or a stem cell or donor lymphocyte infusion donor (not recorded which). It is not recorded whose cells these are; they may come from a transplant donor.

The V call is TRBV20-1, the J call TRBJ2-7; D gene ambiguous. With 1 base removed from V and 1 base from J, the gap between germline ends came to 8 bases. The CDR3 consists of 13 residues. CDR1 DFQATT and CDR2 SNEGSKA come from the germline V gene (reference sequence). In DNA, the CDR3 is TGCAGTGCTAGAGTCGGTCCATCCTACGAGCAGTACTTC. Amino acids: CSARVGPSYEQYF.

The chain employs TRBV7-8 and TRBJ2-1; D unclear. Germline assignment: CDR1 SGHVS and CDR2 FQNEAQ. The CDR3 extends over 15 amino acids. Trimming left V 3 bases short and J 9 bases short, with 18 bases between. The CDR3 DNA reads TGTGCCAGCAGCTTCAGGCCAGTGGCCCTAATTGAGCAGTTCTTC. Its translation is CASSFRPVALIEQFF.

The table lists this clonotype with many counts. This chain links TRBV10-3 with TRBJ1-6; the match to TRBD1 covers 8 bases. Germline trimming cut 8 bases from V and 7 bases from J; bases unmatched to any gene: 10. The CDR3 has 15 amino acids. Germline V gene lookup returns CDR1 ENHRY and CDR2 SYGVKD. The DNA for the CDR3 is TGTGCCATCGGCGGGGGACAGGTGACCAATTCACCCCTCCACTTT. It translates to CAIGGGQVTNSPLHF.